Listed below are T cell receptor beta chains from one sample, sequenced in a study of CXCR3-negative and CXCR3-positive naive CD8 T cells. For each CDR3 protein, TCRdb gives one entry from its re-call of the 5' RACE reads, without DNA. The repertoire table contains just over 40,000 distinct CDR3 sequences. Material: naive CXCR3- CD8+ T cells from blood. These receptors originate from a human donor in good health. Some clones in this sample may be carry-over from other donors' samples. The CDR3 runs from the conserved cysteine through the conserved F or W. Each record gives: V gene, J gene, clone size, CDR3 protein. Size values are once, few and many counts, or a class for expanded clones, and some rows have none.

V: TRBV5-6
J: TRBJ2-2
size: .
CDR3: CASSQGVNTGELFF

V: TRBV6-5
J: TRBJ2-5
size: .
CDR3: CASNHYGEETQYF

V: TRBV29-1
J: TRBJ2-3
size: .
CDR3: CSVPGTGSRRTDTQYF

V: TRBV11-2
J: TRBJ2-2
size: .
CDR3: CASSSGQGAYTGELFF

V: TRBV20-1
J: TRBJ2-5
size: .
CDR3: CSASSSGGGGTQYF

V: TRBV29-1
J: TRBJ1-5
size: .
CDR3: CSVEEGGDQPQHF

V: TRBV9
J: TRBJ2-4
size: .
CDR3: CASSVESTANNIQYF

V: TRBV9
J: TRBJ1-1
size: .
CDR3: CASSVVFYTEAFF

V: TRBV11-2
J: TRBJ2-7
size: .
CDR3: CASSLVRDGYEQYF

V: TRBV9
J: TRBJ1-5
size: .
CDR3: CASGGGQPQHF

V: TRBV20-1
J: TRBJ2-1
size: .
CDR3: CSARGGSAYNEQFF

V: TRBV7-9
J: TRBJ2-5
size: .
CDR3: CASSPYIAGFLQETQYF

V: TRBV7-9
J: TRBJ2-7
size: .
CDR3: CASSSGSTPYEQYF

V: TRBV7-9
J: TRBJ2-3
size: .
CDR3: CASSFLLAGGPDTQYF

V: TRBV12-3/TRBV12-4
J: TRBJ2-7
size: .
CDR3: CASRRQAYEQYF

V: TRBV29-1
J: TRBJ2-7
size: medium-sized
CDR3: CSVEQGRPYEQYF

V: TRBV12-3/TRBV12-4
J: TRBJ1-4
size: .
CDR3: CASSFGEKLFF

V: TRBV7-6
J: TRBJ2-7
size: .
CDR3: CASMGPNYEQYF

V: TRBV12-5
J: TRBJ2-7
size: .
CDR3: CASGTGPLEQYF

V: TRBV29-1
J: TRBJ2-5
size: .
CDR3: CSVWTPSEQETQYF

V: TRBV5-1
J: TRBJ2-7
size: .
CDR3: CASSFRSPYEQYF

V: TRBV7-9
J: TRBJ2-5
size: .
CDR3: CASSPLSETQYF

V: TRBV12-3/TRBV12-4
J: TRBJ2-3
size: .
CDR3: CASSPGDQGDTQYF

V: TRBV12-3/TRBV12-4
J: TRBJ2-5
size: .
CDR3: CASSGGQGRTQYF

V: TRBV2
J: TRBJ2-4
size: .
CDR3: CASRAEQLAKNIQYF

V: TRBV4-3
J: TRBJ2-5
size: .
CDR3: CASSQGLAGTSETQYF

V: TRBV28
J: TRBJ2-1
size: .
CDR3: CASTREGYNEQFF

V: TRBV29-1
J: TRBJ2-1
size: .
CDR3: CSVVDRGPRSSYNEQFF

V: TRBV4-2
J: TRBJ1-1
size: .
CDR3: CASSQEWGWNTEAFF

V: TRBV7-2
J: TRBJ2-4
size: .
CDR3: CASSSLWEKNISNF

V: TRBV6-5
J: TRBJ2-2
size: .
CDR3: CASSYSIGLATGELFF

V: TRBV6-5
J: TRBJ1-1
size: .
CDR3: CASSRGSGGNTEAFF

V: TRBV28
J: TRBJ2-2
size: .
CDR3: CASTPRRGNDDGELFF

V: TRBV5-6
J: TRBJ1-1
size: .
CDR3: CASSFPGPYTEAFF

V: TRBV7-8
J: TRBJ2-1
size: medium-sized
CDR3: CASSVPGTSVVNEQFF

V: TRBV7-8
J: TRBJ1-6
size: .
CDR3: CASSLTGTGYNSPLHF

V: TRBV11-3
J: TRBJ2-5
size: .
CDR3: CASSLPTRWAYPSQETQYF

V: TRBV6-5
J: TRBJ2-5
size: .
CDR3: CASSRLAGGGETQYF

V: TRBV20-1
J: TRBJ2-7
size: .
CDR3: CSARELGGYEQYF

V: TRBV4-3
J: TRBJ1-1
size: .
CDR3: CASSQTTAGGFKAFF

V: TRBV5-1
J: TRBJ1-6
size: .
CDR3: CASSLEGAADSPLHF